Below, one T cell receptor (beta chain) is given with its context. CDR1 and CDR2 (germline): MNHEY, SVGAGI. The CDR3 sequence is 15 residues long. J lost 5 bases, V lost 4 bases, and 8 bases had no gene match. This record belongs to a study of T cell changes during pregnancy in multiple sclerosis. Sequencing was performed with immunoSEQ multiplex PCR; in TCRdb, only in-frame clones are kept and a portion is missing. There are 90,000 to 120,000 clones in the sample; 85% to 95% occur only once, and 0.7% to 0.9% lies in the top ten. V is TRBV6-5 and J is TRBJ1-1; TRBD1 aligns across 9 bases. This TCR derives from a female donor with multiple sclerosis, enrolled in a pregnancy study. Sequences were derived from peripheral blood, sampled before pregnancy. CDR3 bases: TGTGCCAGCAGTTCCAGGACAGGGGTATATACTGAAGCTTTCTTT. This sequence encodes CASSSRTGVYTEAFF.